These 27 T cell receptor beta chains were all obtained from the same sample, sequenced in a study of blood T cell repertoires in COVID-19. The method was immunoSEQ multiplex PCR; TCRdb's version includes in-frame clones alone and lacks a portion of them. The table lists more than 200,000 clones, 75% to 90% of them singletons. The sample was PBMCs or T cells enriched from blood (not recorded which). These receptors were obtained from a young woman with acute COVID-19.

This chain uses TRBV3-1 (or the pseudogene TRBV3-2) with TRBJ2-1, with 8 positions matching TRBD2. CDR1 is LGHDT and CDR2 is YNNKEL in the germline V gene (reference sequence). The trim removed 5 bases at V and 7 bases at J, leaving 10 bases unmatched. This CDR3 is 15 amino acids long. Written as DNA, the CDR3 is TGTGCCAGCAGCGTCGGGGGGGGCCTTTTGAATGAGCAGTTCTTC. Translated: CASSVGGGLLNEQFF.

The chain employs TRBV6-1 and TRBJ1-6; D uncertain. Germline CDR1 reads MNHNS; CDR2 reads SASEGT. The V gene lost 1 base and the J gene lost 0 bases, with 13 bases spanning the gap. The length of the CDR3 is 18 residues. CDR3 loop: CASSEVPPGSSYNSPLHF. The CDR3 coding sequence is TGTGCCAGCAGTGAAGTCCCCCCCGGGAGCTCCTATAATTCACCCCTCCACTTT.

The chain joins TRBV2 to TRBJ1-2, with TRBD1 matching over 8 bases. V lost 7 bases to trimming and J lost 6 bases; unmatched junction nucleotides: 4. CDR1 is SNHLY, CDR2 FYNNEI, per germline. CDR3 length equals 12 residues. CDR3: CASTTGEDGYTF. CDR3 DNA sequence: TGTGCCAGCACGACAGGGGAGGATGGCTACACCTTC.

The chain carries TRBV19 and TRBJ1-5; TRBD1 matches at 8 bases. Germline V CDR1 and CDR2: LNHDA, SQIVND (reference sequence). The CDR3 covers 14 residues. V was pared by 4 bases and J by 8 bases, with 7 bases of the junction left unmatched. The CDR3 nucleotides read TGTGCCAGTAGTAACAGGGGGTCGTTGGAGCCCCAGCATTTT. This encodes CASSNRGSLEPQHF. Using reference TRBV19 and TRBJ1-5 for the parts outside the CDR3, the full variable domain is DGGITQSPKYLFRKEGQNVTLSCEQNLNHDAMYWYRQDPGQGLRLIYYSQIVNDFQKGDIAEGYSVSREKKESFPLTVTSAQKNPTAFYLCASSNRGSLEPQHFGDGTRLSIL.

The chain carries TRBV30 and TRBJ2-7; unclear D gene. CDR1 is GTSNPN, CDR2 SVGIG, per germline (reference sequence). The CDR3 has 13 residues. The germline V and J ends were trimmed by 3 bases and 1 base, with 10 bases remaining between them. The CDR3 is CAWSGGNSYEQYF. The CDR3 DNA reads TGTGCCTGGAGCGGCGGCAATTCCTACGAGCAGTACTTC.

This chain connects TRBV19 to TRBJ1-2, with D possibly being TRBD1 (6 bases). The length of the CDR3 is 12 residues. Between the trimmed V and J ends, which lost 5 bases and 7 bases, there was a span of 11 bases. The germline V gene encodes CDR1 LNHDA and CDR2 SQIVND (reference sequence). The CDR3 region has the DNA TGTGCCAGTAGTCCTACAGGGTTTGGCTACACCTTC. Protein: CASSPTGFGYTF.

CDR3 sequence reads: CASSEAVVSNQPQHF. The DNA for the CDR3 is TGTGCCAGCAGTGAAGCTGTAGTTAGCAATCAGCCCCAGCATTTT. The chain combines TRBV6-1 with TRBJ1-5; unclear D gene. V gave up 0 bases and J gave up 0 bases, with 6 bases separating them. This CDR3 has 15 residues. CDR1 is MNHNS, CDR2 SASEGT, per germline.

CDR3 protein: CATTSPGGGRADEQYF. CDR3 nucleotides: TGTGCCACCACATCGCCCGGGGGGGGGAGGGCCGACGAGCAGTACTTC. The chain couples TRBV2 to TRBJ2-7, with 8 positions matching TRBD2. The CDR3 contains 16 residues. CDR1 and CDR2 (germline): SNHLY, FYNNEI. The ends lost 10 bases at V and 5 bases at J; junction bases unmatched: 19.

The chain uses TRBV19 and TRBJ2-1; 11 positions agree with TRBD2. The length of the CDR3 is 18 residues. CDR1 and CDR2 (germline): LNHDA, SQIVND (reference sequence). V gave up 4 bases and J gave up 3 bases; unmatched junction bases: 11. The CDR3 DNA sequence: TGTGCCAGTAGTACCCTTTCGACTAGCGGGATATACTACAATGAGCAGTTCTTC. Protein: CASSTLSTSGIYYNEQFF.

This clone came up once. The chain is built from TRBV7-9 and TRBJ2-1, with 7 nucleotides matching TRBD2. V lost 5 bases to trimming and J lost 0 bases; unmatched junction nucleotides: 7. The germline CDR1 and CDR2 sequences are SEHNR and FQNEAQ (reference sequence). The length of the CDR3 is 16 residues. The CDR3 reads CASSPGTTSSYNEQFF. In DNA, the CDR3 is TGTGCCAGCAGCCCCGGGACTACTTCCTCCTACAATGAGCAGTTCTTC.

The table lists this clone with a count of one. The CDR3: CASSPPGSDTGELFF. The CDR3 DNA follows: TGTGCCAGCAGCCCCCCGGGGTCGGACACCGGGGAGCTGTTTTTT. The V and J genes are TRBV6-5 and TRBJ2-2; tentative D call: TRBD2 (5 bases). CDR3 length: 15 residues. Germline CDR1 MNHEY, CDR2 SVGAGI. Between the trimmed V and J ends, which lost 6 bases and 3 bases, there was a span of 14 bases.

The rearrangement links TRBV21-1 to TRBJ1-1; the table's D call, TRBD1, has no DNA check behind it. TRBV21-1 is noted as a pseudogene. CDR3 size: 16 residues. The CDR3 DNA reads as TGTGCCAGCACCTTCGGGACAGGAGTTCCGAACACTGAAGCTTTCTTT. As protein: CASTFGTGVPNTEAFF.

The CDR3 is CSVLAGAGDYGYTF. The CDR3 DNA reads as TGCAGCGTTCTGGCGGGTGCAGGAGACTATGGCTACACCTTC. The chain recombines TRBV29-1 with TRBJ1-2, with D uncertain. Germline V gene lookup returns CDR1 SQVTM and CDR2 ANQGSEA. Trimming removed 5 bases from V and 3 bases from J, with 16 bases in between. The CDR3 sequence is 14 residues long.

This clone appeared once. The V gene is TRBV3-1 (or the pseudogene TRBV3-2), the J gene TRBJ2-2; 13 bases line up with TRBD2. V was pared by 1 base and J by 8 bases, with 7 bases of the junction left unmatched. The CDR3 runs 17 residues. Germline CDR1 is LGHDT and CDR2 is YNNKEL (reference sequence). DNA of the CDR3: TGTGCCAGCAGCCAAGCCGCGTCGGGACTAGCGGGGGGGGAGCTGTTTTTT. It codes for CASSQAASGLAGGELFF.

The chain couples TRBV28 to TRBJ2-1; 10 bases are a match to TRBD2. Germline trimming cut 2 bases from V and 7 bases from J; bases unmatched to any gene: 8. Per germline, CDR1 MDHEN and CDR2 SYDVKM. The CDR3 loop spans 16 amino acids. The CDR3 coding sequence is TGTGCCAGCAGTTTAGTACTAGCGGGGCAAGGGAATGAGCAGTTCTTC. It specifies CASSLVLAGQGNEQFF.

The chain uses TRBV28 and TRBJ1-3; 7 bases are shared with TRBD1. The germline CDR1 and CDR2 sequences are MDHEN and SYDVKM. There are 14 residues in the CDR3. With 5 bases clipped from V and 3 bases from J, the junction kept 4 bases outside the gene matches. The CDR3 loop is CASSRDRFGNTIYF. In nucleotides, the CDR3 is TGTGCCAGCAGTCGGGACAGATTTGGAAACACCATATATTTT.

The rearrangement uses TRBV19 and TRBJ1-1; D not resolved. The V gene's germline CDR1 is LNHDA and CDR2 SQIVND (reference sequence). This CDR3 spans 17 amino acids. V gave up 0 bases and J gave up 8 bases, with 22 bases separating them. CDR3 DNA sequence: TGTGCCAGTAGTATAGATGAGACTGGTATAGGAGGTCGAGAAGCTTTCTTT. Residues: CASSIDETGIGGREAFF.

The chain recombines TRBV10-1 with TRBJ1-1; weak D call: TRBD1 (5 bases). V gave up 6 bases and J gave up 0 bases, with 8 bases separating them. The CDR3 has 13 residues. CDR1 WNHNN and CDR2 SYGVQD come from the germline V gene (reference sequence). This CDR3 is CASRTDLNTEAFF. Here the CDR3 DNA reads TGCGCCAGCAGGACAGACTTGAACACTGAAGCTTTCTTT.

J is TRBJ2-1 and V is TRBV27; TRBD1 might be the D (5 bases). Germline V gene data show CDR1 as MNHEY and CDR2 as SMNVEV (reference sequence). V shed 2 bases and J shed 5 bases, with 13 bases lying between them. The CDR3 is 15 residues long. CDR3 region: CASSLNLGRDNEQFF. Written as DNA, the CDR3 is TGTGCCAGCAGTTTAAATCTGGGCAGGGACAATGAGCAGTTCTTC.

This clone has more than one count but fewer than ten. J is TRBJ1-4 and V is TRBV19, with D possibly matching TRBD1 (5 bases). Trimming shortened V by 6 bases and J by 2 bases, and 13 bases separated the two germline ends. CDR1 LNHDA and CDR2 SQIVND come from the germline V gene (reference sequence). CDR3 length equals 15 residues. The chain's CDR3 is CASRKAGTTNEKLFF. The CDR3 nucleotides are TGTGCCAGTAGAAAGGCGGGGACTACTAATGAAAAACTGTTTTTT.

This chain links TRBV30 with TRBJ1-5; unclear D gene. Trimming left V 2 bases short and J 2 bases short, with 13 bases between. Germline assignment: CDR1 GTSNPN and CDR2 SVGIG (reference sequence). The length of the CDR3 is 15 residues. For the CDR3, the DNA is TGTGCCTGGAGTCGTCTGGACGGGGGCAATCAGCCCCAGCATTTT. As protein: CAWSRLDGGNQPQHF. The variable domain in full, with the rest retrieved from reference TRBV30 and TRBJ1-5, is SQTIHQWPATLVQPVGSPLSLECTVEGTSNPNLYWYRQAAGRGLQLLFYSVGIGQISSEVPQNLSASRPQDRQFILSSKKLLLSDSGFYLCAWSRLDGGNQPQHFGDGTRLSIL.

J is TRBJ1-2 and V is TRBV5-1; D possibly corresponds to TRBD1 (5 bases). The CDR3 totals 14 residues. Trimming pared 1 base from V and 8 bases from J, leaving 15 bases between. Germline V gene data show CDR1 as SGHRS and CDR2 as YFSETQ. DNA for the CDR3: TGCGCCAGCAGCTTGTATTTAGGGGATGCAGGCTACACCTTC. Translating gives CASSLYLGDAGYTF.

For the CDR3, the DNA is TGTGCCAGCAGCCAAGAACAGGGGCTGAGGTCTCAGCCCCAGCATTTT. Translation gives CASSQEQGLRSQPQHF. The J gene is TRBJ1-5, the V gene TRBV4-2; 7 bases are shared with TRBD1. V dropped 0 bases and J dropped 6; count of bases not matched to a gene: 8. CDR1 and CDR2 from the germline V gene are LGHNA and YNFKEQ. This CDR3 spans 16 amino acids.

This chain links TRBV19 with TRBJ1-2; 8 bases map to TRBD1. Germline-derived CDR1 and CDR2 are LNHDA and SQIVND (reference sequence). This CDR3 is built from 13 residues. After removal of 0 bases from V and 8 bases from J, the junction contained 2 bases not matched to a gene. CDR3 sequence (DNA): TGTGCCAGTAGTATAGATGACAGGGGAGGCTACACCTTC. It codes for CASSIDDRGGYTF. Full variable domain (missing parts from reference TRBV19 and TRBJ1-2): DGGITQSPKYLFRKEGQNVTLSCEQNLNHDAMYWYRQDPGQGLRLIYYSQIVNDFQKGDIAEGYSVSREKKESFPLTVTSAQKNPTAFYLCASSIDDRGGYTFGSGTRLTVV.

The chain uses TRBV5-1 and TRBJ2-1; D is perhaps TRBD1 (5 bases). CDR3 length equals 16 residues. V lost 4 bases and J 5 bases, leaving 19 bases between the germline ends. Germline V lookup: CDR1 SGHRS, CDR2 YFSETQ. The DNA of the CDR3 is TGCGCCAGCAGCCCCGACAAGGGGCCGTTGAACAATGAGCAGTTCTTC. Protein: CASSPDKGPLNNEQFF.

The rearrangement uses TRBV5-5 and TRBJ1-4; the D is unclear. V lost 1 base and J lost 8, with 6 bases in between. Per the germline V gene, CDR1 is SGHKS and CDR2 is YYEKEE (reference sequence). This CDR3 is built from 12 residues. Here the CDR3 reads CASSLTGEKLFF. In DNA, the CDR3 is TGTGCCAGCAGCTTGACGGGAGAAAAACTGTTTTTT.

The CDR3 DNA follows: TGTGCCAGCAGTTACTCCACTAGCGGGGACTACGAGCAGTACTTC. Residues: CASSYSTSGDYEQYF. This chain uses TRBV6-5 with TRBJ2-7, with 10 bases lining up with TRBD2. V shed 0 bases, J shed 3 bases, and the junction held 2 bases outside the gene matches. Per germline, CDR1 MNHEY and CDR2 SVGAGI. The CDR3 loop spans 15 amino acids.